This T cell receptor beta chain was identified in a study of cytomegalovirus exposure and HLA in healthy donors. The PCR used 60 Vbeta and 13 Jbeta primers. The table came from immunoSEQ multiplex PCR; TCRdb's copy has only in-frame clones and leaves some out. Found here are approximately 150,000 clones, roughly 80% of them singletons; the top ten hold around a tenth. The sequence was collected from a man younger than 35 in good health and CMV-seropositive. The sample consisted of PBMCs.

CDR3 sequence: CASSYSFRAGNTIYF. The DNA for the CDR3 is TGTGCCAGCAGTTACTCGTTCAGGGCTGGAAACACCATATATTTT. This sequence joins TRBV6-5 and TRBJ1-3; perhaps TRBD1 as D (5 bases). The CDR3 loop spans 15 amino acids. Germline CDR1 is MNHEY and CDR2 is SVGAGI. V was clipped by 0 bases and J by 2 bases, with 8 bases between them.